This T cell receptor beta chain was sequenced in a study of long-term antiretroviral therapy in people with HIV. Study observations and caveats: Versus controls, repertoires in people with HIV had narrower CDR3 length ranges. Pre-ART expanded clones dominated the repertoire at every time point. Diversity increased after ART yet remained lower than in transplant donor controls.

A note on this clone: The antigen remains undetermined.

Trimming took 1 base from V and 0 from J, leaving 7 bases between them. The CDR3 sequence is 16 residues long. Germline values: CDR1 PRHDT, CDR2 FYEKMQ (reference sequence). With survey level as its setting, the immunoSEQ assay was v3.0. Per sample, sequencing targeted roughly 35,000-55,000 T-cell genomes. Generated by immunoSEQ multiplex PCR, the TCRdb table keeps only in-frame clones and is missing some. Counted here are over 30,000 clones, around 78% occurring once; the ten biggest clones make up roughly 8.2%. The specimen comprised unsorted PBMCs, sampled 3.1 years after starting antiretroviral therapy. This sequence was found in a woman in her fifties or sixties with HIV. The chain carries TRBV13 and TRBJ2-6; unclear D gene. The CDR3 nucleotides read TGTGCCAGCAGCTTAGACCGATCCTCTGGGGCCAACGTCCTGACTTTC. It is translated as CASSLDRSSGANVLTF.